Each of the 5 T cell receptor beta chains below was sequenced from the same sample in a study of blood T cell repertoires in COVID-19. Using immunoSEQ multiplex PCR, the repertoire was profiled, and TCRdb retains in-frame clones only, with some absent. Of around 79,000 clones listed, roughly 90% are singletons. The specimen was peripheral blood. The receptors originated from a man between 65 and 85 years old with active or convalescent COVID-19.

This clone was detected only once. This chain connects TRBV5-1 to TRBJ2-1; D remains ambiguous. The CDR3 runs 16 residues. The V gene lost 4 bases and the J gene lost 0 bases, with 14 bases spanning the gap. Germline V gene sequence: CDR1 SGHRS, CDR2 YFSETQ. CDR3 nucleotide sequence: TGCGCCAGCAGCCCCCAGACTGTTCCCTCCTACAATGAGCAGTTCTTC. Amino acids: CASSPQTVPSYNEQFF.

This CDR3 is CASSQNGKADGYTF. CDR3 DNA sequence: TGTGCCAGCAGCCAGAACGGAAAAGCGGATGGCTACACCTTC. The chain carries TRBV7-3 and TRBJ1-2; D remains ambiguous. CDR3 length: 14 amino acids. Germline CDR1 and CDR2: SGHTA and FQGTGA. The ends were cut back, 5 bases at V and 6 bases at J, with 16 bases in the middle.

The rearrangement links TRBV27 to TRBJ2-2; possible D gene TRBD2, 5 bases. The CDR3 is made up of 16 amino acids. Trimming shortened V by 7 bases and J by 5 bases, and 20 bases separated the two germline ends. Germline V gives CDR1 MNHEY, CDR2 SMNVEV (reference sequence). CDR3 DNA sequence: TGTGCCAGCACTCCCCTCGGGGATAAAGATACCGGGGAGCTGTTTTTT. Its translation is CASTPLGDKDTGELFF.

V and J are TRBV30 and TRBJ1-6; D is possibly TRBD1 (6 bases). The CDR3 length is 12 residues. From germline, CDR1 is GTSNPN and CDR2 SVGIG (reference sequence). The V and J ends lost 3 bases and 6 bases respectively, with 6 bases between them. The CDR3 loop is CAWRGANSPLHF. The CDR3 bases are TGTGCCTGGAGGGGGGCTAATTCACCCCTCCACTTT.

V and J are TRBV5-6 and TRBJ2-7; D is uncertain. V dropped 0 bases and J dropped 4 bases, with 5 bases sitting between them. The CDR3 has 12 residues. In germline, CDR1 is SGHDT, CDR2 YYEEEE. The CDR3 bases are TGTGCCAGCAGCTTGGGCCGGTACGAGCAGTACTTC. Amino acids: CASSLGRYEQYF.